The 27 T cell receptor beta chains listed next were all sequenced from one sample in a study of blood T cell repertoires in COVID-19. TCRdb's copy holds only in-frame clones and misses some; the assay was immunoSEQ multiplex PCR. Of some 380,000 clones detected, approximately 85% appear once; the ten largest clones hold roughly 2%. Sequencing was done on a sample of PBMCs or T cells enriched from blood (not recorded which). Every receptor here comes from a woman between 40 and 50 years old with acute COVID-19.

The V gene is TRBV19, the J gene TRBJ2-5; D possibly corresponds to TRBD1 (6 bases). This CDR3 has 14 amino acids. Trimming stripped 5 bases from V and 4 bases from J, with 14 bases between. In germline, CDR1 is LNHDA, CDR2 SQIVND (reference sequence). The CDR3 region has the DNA TGTGCCAGTAGTCTCCTCAGGGGCGGAGAGACCCAGTACTTC. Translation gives CASSLLRGGETQYF.

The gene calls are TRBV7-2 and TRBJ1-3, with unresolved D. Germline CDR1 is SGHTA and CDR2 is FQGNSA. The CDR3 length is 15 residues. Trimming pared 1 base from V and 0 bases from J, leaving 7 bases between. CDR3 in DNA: TGTGCCAGCAGCTTAGTGGGGAGCTCTGGAAACACCATATATTTT. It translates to CASSLVGSSGNTIYF.

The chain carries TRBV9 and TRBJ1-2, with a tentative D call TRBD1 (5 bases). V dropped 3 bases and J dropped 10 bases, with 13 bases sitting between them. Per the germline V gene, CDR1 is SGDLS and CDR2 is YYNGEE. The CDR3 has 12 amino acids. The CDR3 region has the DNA TGTGCCAGCAGCGCGACAGCGAATCTCTACACCTTC. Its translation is CASSATANLYTF. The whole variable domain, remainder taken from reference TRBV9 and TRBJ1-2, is DSGVTQTPKHLITATGQRVTLRCSPRSGDLSVYWYQQSLDQGLQFLIQYYNGEERAKGNILERFSAQQFPDLHSELNLSSLELGDSALYFCASSATANLYTFGSGTRLTVV.

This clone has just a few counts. The CDR3 here is CASSLADRAYGYTF. In DNA form, the CDR3 reads TGCGCCAGCAGCTTGGCGGACAGGGCCTATGGCTACACCTTC. V gene TRBV5-1 combines with J gene TRBJ1-2, with 8 nucleotides matching TRBD1. Per germline, CDR1 SGHRS and CDR2 YFSETQ. The CDR3 is made up of 14 amino acids. The J segment lost 4 bases and the V segment lost 0 bases, leaving 2 bases of the junction unmatched.

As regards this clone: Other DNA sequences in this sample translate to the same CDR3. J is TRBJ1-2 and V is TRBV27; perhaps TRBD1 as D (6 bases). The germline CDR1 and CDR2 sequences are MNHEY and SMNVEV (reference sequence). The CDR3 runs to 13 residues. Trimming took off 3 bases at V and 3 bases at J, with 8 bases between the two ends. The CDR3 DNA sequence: TGTGCCAGCAGTTTTGGACAGTACTATGGCTACACCTTC. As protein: CASSFGQYYGYTF.

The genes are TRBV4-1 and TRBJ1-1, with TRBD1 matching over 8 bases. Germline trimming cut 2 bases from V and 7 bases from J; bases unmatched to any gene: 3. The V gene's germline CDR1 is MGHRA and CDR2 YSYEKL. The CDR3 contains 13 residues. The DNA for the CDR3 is TGCGCCAGCAGCCAACTCGACAGGGGTGAAGCTTTCTTT. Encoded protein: CASSQLDRGEAFF.

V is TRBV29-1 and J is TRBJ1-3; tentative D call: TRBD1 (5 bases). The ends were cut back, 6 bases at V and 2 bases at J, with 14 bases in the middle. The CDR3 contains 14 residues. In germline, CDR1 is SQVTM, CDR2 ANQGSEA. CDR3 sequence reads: CSVAVTGAGNTIYF. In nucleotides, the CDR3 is TGCAGCGTCGCGGTTACAGGAGCTGGAAACACCATATATTTT.

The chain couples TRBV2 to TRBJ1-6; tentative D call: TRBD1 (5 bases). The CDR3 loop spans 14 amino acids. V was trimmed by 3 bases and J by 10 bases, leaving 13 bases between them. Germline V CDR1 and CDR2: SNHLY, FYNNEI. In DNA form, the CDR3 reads TGTGCCAGCAGTGAGAGGAGGGGATACTCACCCCTCCACTTT. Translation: CASSERRGYSPLHF.

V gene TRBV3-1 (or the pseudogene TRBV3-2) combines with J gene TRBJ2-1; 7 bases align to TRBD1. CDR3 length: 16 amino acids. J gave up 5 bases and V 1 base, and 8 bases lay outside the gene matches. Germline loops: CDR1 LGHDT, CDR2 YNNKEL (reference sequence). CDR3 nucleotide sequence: TGTGCCAGCAGCCAAGTTCGGGCAGGGGGAAACAATGAGCAGTTCTTC. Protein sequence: CASSQVRAGGNNEQFF.

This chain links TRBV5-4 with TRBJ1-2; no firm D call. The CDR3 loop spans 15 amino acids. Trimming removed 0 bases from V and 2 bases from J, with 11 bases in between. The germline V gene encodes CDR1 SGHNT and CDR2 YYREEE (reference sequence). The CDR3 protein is CASSLEQSENYGYTF. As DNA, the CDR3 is TGTGCCAGCAGCTTGGAACAGAGTGAAAACTATGGCTACACCTTC.

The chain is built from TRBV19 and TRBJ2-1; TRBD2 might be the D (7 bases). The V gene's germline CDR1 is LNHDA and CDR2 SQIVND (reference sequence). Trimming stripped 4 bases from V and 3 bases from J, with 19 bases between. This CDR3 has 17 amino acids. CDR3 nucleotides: TGTGCCAGTAGTACCAGGTTGGGCGGGGGCGGCTACAATGAGCAGTTCTTC. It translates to CASSTRLGGGGYNEQFF.

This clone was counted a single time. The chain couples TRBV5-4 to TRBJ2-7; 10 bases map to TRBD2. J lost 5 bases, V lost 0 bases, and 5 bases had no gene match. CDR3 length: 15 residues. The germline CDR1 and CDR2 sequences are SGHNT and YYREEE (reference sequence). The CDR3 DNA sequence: TGTGCCAGCAGCTTGGAAACTAGCGGGGCTCACGAGCAGTACTTC. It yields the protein CASSLETSGAHEQYF.

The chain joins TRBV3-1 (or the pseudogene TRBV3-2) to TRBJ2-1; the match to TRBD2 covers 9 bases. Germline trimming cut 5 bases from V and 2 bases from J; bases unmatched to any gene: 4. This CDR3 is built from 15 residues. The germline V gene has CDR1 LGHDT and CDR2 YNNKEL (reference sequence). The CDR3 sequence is CASSVAGGAYNEQFF. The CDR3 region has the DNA TGTGCCAGCAGCGTGGCGGGGGGGGCCTACAATGAGCAGTTCTTC.

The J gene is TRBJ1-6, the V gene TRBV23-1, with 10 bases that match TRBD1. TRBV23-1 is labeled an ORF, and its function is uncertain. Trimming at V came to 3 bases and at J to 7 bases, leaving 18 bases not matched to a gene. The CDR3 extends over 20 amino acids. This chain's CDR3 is CASSHPERFRQGAENSPLHF. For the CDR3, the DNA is TGCGCCAGCAGTCATCCAGAGAGATTTAGACAGGGGGCTGAAAATTCACCCCTCCACTTT.

The CDR3 DNA is TGTGCCAGTAGTACTATACTTAACACTGAAGCTTTCTTT. As protein: CASSTILNTEAFF. The rearrangement joins TRBV19 to TRBJ1-1; D ambiguous. The CDR3 is 13 amino acids. The germline V gene encodes CDR1 LNHDA and CDR2 SQIVND (reference sequence). The ends were cut back, 4 bases at V and 2 bases at J, with 8 bases in the middle.

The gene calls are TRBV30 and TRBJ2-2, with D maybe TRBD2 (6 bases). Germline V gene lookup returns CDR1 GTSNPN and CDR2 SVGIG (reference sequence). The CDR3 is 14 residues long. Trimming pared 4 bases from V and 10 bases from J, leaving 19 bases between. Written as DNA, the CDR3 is TGTGCCTGGATTCCGGGAGTGGGGGGAAAGGAGCTGTTTTTT. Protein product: CAWIPGVGGKELFF. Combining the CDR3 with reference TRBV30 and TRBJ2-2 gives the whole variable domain SQTIHQWPATLVQPVGSPLSLECTVEGTSNPNLYWYRQAAGRGLQLLFYSVGIGQISSEVPQNLSASRPQDRQFILSSKKLLLSDSGFYLCAWIPGVGGKELFFGEGSRLTVL.

The CDR3 here is CASSQRVGGNQPQHF. Here the CDR3 DNA reads TGCGCCAGCAGCCAACGGGTCGGGGGAAATCAGCCCCAGCATTTT. The gene calls are TRBV4-1 and TRBJ1-5; D perhaps matches TRBD1 (5 bases). Germline-derived CDR1 and CDR2 are MGHRA and YSYEKL. The V end lost 2 bases, the J end lost 4 bases, and 12 bases lay between the germline ends. CDR3 size: 15 residues.

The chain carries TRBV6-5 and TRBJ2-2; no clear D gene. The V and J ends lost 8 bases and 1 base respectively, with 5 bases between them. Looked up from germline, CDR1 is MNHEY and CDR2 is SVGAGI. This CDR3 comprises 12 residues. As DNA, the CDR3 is TGTGCCAGCTCAGGGAACACCGGGGAGCTGTTTTTT. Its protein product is CASSGNTGELFF.

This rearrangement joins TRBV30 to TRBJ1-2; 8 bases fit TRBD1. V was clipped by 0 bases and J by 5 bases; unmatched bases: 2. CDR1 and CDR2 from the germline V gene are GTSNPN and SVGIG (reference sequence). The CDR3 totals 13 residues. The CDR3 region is CAWSVRTGYGYTF. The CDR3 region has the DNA TGTGCCTGGAGTGTAAGGACAGGGTATGGCTACACCTTC. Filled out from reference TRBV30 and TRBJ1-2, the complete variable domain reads SQTIHQWPATLVQPVGSPLSLECTVEGTSNPNLYWYRQAAGRGLQLLFYSVGIGQISSEVPQNLSASRPQDRQFILSSKKLLLSDSGFYLCAWSVRTGYGYTFGSGTRLTVV.

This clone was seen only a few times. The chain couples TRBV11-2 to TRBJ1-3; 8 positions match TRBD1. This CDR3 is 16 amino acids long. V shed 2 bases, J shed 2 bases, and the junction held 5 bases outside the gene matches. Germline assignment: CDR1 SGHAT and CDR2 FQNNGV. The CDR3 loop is CASSLLQGAPGNTIYF. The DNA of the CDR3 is TGTGCCAGCAGCTTATTGCAGGGGGCTCCTGGAAACACCATATATTTT.

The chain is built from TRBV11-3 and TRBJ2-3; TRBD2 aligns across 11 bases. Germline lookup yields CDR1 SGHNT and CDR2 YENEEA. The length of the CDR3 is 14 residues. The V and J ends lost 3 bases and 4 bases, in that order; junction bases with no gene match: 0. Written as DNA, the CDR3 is TGTGCCAGCAGCTTTAGCGGGGGGGCAGATACGCAGTATTTT. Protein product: CASSFSGGADTQYF.

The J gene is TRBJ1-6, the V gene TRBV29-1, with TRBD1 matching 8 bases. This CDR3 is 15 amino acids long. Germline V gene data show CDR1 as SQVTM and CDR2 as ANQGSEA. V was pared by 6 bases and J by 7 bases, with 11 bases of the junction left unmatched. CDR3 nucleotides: TGCAGCGTCACCTATTCCACAGGGGGAAATTCACCCCTCCACTTT. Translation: CSVTYSTGGNSPLHF.

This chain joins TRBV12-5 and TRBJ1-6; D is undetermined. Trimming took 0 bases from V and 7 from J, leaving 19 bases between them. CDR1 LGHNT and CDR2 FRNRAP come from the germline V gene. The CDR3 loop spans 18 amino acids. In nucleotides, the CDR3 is TGTGCTAGTGGTTTGGTCGGGTTCGCCGCGAGCCCAAATTCACCCCTCCACTTT. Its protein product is CASGLVGFAASPNSPLHF.

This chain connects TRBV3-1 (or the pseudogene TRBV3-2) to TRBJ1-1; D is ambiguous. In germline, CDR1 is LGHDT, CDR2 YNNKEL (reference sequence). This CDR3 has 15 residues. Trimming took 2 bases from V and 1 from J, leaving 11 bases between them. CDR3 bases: TGTGCCAGCAGCCAAAAGGGAGGCGCGAACACTGAAGCTTTCTTT. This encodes CASSQKGGANTEAFF.

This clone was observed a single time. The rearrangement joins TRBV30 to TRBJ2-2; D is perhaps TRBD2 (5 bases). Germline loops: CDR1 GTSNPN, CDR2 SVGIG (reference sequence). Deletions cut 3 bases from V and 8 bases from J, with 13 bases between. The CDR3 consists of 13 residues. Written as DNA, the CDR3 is TGTGCCTGGAGCCCGGGATCCGTAGGGGAGCTGTTTTTT. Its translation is CAWSPGSVGELFF.

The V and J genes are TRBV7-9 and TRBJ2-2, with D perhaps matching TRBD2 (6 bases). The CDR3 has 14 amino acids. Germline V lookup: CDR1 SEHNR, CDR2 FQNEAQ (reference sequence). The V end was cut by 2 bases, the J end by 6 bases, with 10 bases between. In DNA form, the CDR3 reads TGTGCCAGCAGCTTATACATAGCGGCCGGGGAGCTGTTTTTT. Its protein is CASSLYIAAGELFF.

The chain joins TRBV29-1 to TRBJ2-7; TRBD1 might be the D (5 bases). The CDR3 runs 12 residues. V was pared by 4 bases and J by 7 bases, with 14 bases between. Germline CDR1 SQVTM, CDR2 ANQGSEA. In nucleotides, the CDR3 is TGCAGCGTTGTGTTTGGGGCAGGTGAGCAGTACTTC. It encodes CSVVFGAGEQYF.